This TCR beta chain was recovered during a study of blood T cell repertoires in COVID-19. As for the study in general: The study drew acute and convalescent COVID-19 samples from the United States, Italy and Spain. The analysed material was cDNA or gDNA that came from T cells, B-cell-depleted T cells, or PBMCs.

Authors' processing steps: Scientists estimated how many nucleated cells there were by amplifying reference gene primers. TCRdb keeps only in-frame clones here, not all; method: immunoSEQ multiplex PCR. The V and J calls and clone size were taken over from that table, and D and trimming were inferred from the DNA. There are about 260,000 clones in the sample; 75% to 90% occur only once, and 7.5% to 9% lies in the top ten. In its sample, this clone was seen once. The junction shows a germline mismatch at one end, possibly a read error. The length of the CDR3 is 12 residues. Germline values: CDR1 SGHRS, CDR2 YFSETQ.

This receptor was obtained from a human donor in a cohort sampled during active COVID-19. This chain links TRBV5-1 with TRBJ1-2; 8 bases agree with TRBD1. The sample taken for sequencing was peripheral blood. The CDR3 region is CASRTGNSGYTF. CDR3 DNA: TGCGCCTCGCGGACAGGGAACTCTGGCTACACCTTC.